The clone carrying this T cell receptor beta chain is judged large. The target antigen is unknown. V gave up 1 base and J gave up 2 bases; unmatched junction bases: 12. The CDR3 has 17 amino acids. CDR1 and CDR2 (germline): DFQATT, SNEGSKA (reference sequence). TCRdb re-processed the PCR reads through MiXCR. The sample includes 30,000 to 35,000 clones, about 33% of them seen just once. This entry is derived from a study of metastatic and nonmetastatic thyroid tumors. About the research overall: Peripheral blood and tumor or nodule samples from malignant and benign thyroid patients were compared. General observations from the study: According to reports, the diversity of TCR beta was significantly higher in malignant thyroid tumors than in benign nodules, and this held in both blood and tumor samples.

Before thyroid surgery, none of the patients had received any treatment. This TCR came from a female donor with papillary thyroid cancer or a benign thyroid nodule (not recorded which). Some clones in this sample may be carry-over from other donors' samples. What was sequenced was tumor tissue. The chain links TRBV20-1 to TRBJ2-7, with TRBD2 identical over 9 bases. CDR3 nucleotides: TGCAGTGCTAGAGGGGCCCCCGGACTAGCGCCCGCCTACGAGCAGTACTTC. Protein: CSARGAPGLAPAYEQYF.